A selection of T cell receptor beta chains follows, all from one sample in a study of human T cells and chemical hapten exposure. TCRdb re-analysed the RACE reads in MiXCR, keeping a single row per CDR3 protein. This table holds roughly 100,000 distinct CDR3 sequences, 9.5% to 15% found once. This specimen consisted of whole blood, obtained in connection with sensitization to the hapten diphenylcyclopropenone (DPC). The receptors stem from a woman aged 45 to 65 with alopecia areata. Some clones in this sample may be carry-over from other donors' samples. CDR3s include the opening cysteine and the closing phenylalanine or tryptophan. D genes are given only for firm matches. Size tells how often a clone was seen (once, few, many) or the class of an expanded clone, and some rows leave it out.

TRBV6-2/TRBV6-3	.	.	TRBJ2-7	CASTPSGAFIEQYF	TGTGCCAGCACCCCGTCGGGGGCGTTTATCGAGCAGTACTTC
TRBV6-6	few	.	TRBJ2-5	CASSYSIPRGNQETQYF	TGTGCCAGCAGTTACTCGATCCCTAGAGGGAACCAAGAGACCCAGTACTTC
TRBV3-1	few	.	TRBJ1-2	CASSPRGSYGYTF	TGTGCCAGCAGCCCCCGAGGGTCCTATGGCTACACCTTC
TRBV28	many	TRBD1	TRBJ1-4	CASTPGGKGVTNEKLFF	TGTGCCAGCACCCCAGGGGGTAAAGGAGTAACTAATGAAAAACTGTTTTTT
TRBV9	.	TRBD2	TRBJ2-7	CASSVAGRAYEQYF	TGTGCCAGCAGCGTAGCCGGGAGGGCCTACGAGCAGTACTTC
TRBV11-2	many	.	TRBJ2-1	CASSSFVDGEQFF	TGTGCCAGCAGCTCGTTCGTAGACGGTGAGCAGTTCTTC
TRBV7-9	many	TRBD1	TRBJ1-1	CASRAGQGANTEAFF	TGTGCCAGCAGGGCGGGACAGGGGGCGAACACTGAAGCTTTCTTT
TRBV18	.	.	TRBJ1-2	CASSPKTARYYGYTF	TGTGCCAGCTCACCAAAGACAGCACGCTATTATGGCTACACCTTC
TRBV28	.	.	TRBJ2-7	CASSPGQMTSYEQYF	TGTGCCAGCAGCCCTGGACAGATGACCTCCTACGAGCAGTACTTC
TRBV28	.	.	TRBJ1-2	CASRVNYGYTF	TGTGCCAGCAGGGTGAACTATGGCTACACCTTC